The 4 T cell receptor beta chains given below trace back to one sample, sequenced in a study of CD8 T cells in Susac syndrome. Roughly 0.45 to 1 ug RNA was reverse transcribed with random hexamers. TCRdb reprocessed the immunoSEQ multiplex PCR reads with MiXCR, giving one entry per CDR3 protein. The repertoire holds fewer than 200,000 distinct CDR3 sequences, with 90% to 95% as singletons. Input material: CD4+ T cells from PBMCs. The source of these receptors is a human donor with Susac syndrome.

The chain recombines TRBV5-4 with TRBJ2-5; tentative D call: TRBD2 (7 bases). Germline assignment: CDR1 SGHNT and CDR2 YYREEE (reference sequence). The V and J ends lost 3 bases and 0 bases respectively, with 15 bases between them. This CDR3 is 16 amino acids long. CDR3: CASSSQGGGYQETQYF. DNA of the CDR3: TGTGCCAGCAGCTCCCAGGGAGGGGGGTACCAAGAGACCCAGTACTTC.

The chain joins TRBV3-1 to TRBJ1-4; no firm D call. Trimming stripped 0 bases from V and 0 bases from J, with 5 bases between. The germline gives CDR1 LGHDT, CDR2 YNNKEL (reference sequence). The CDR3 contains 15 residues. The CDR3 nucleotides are TGTGCCAGCAGCCAAGATGGTACAACTAATGAAAAACTGTTTTTT. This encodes CASSQDGTTNEKLFF.

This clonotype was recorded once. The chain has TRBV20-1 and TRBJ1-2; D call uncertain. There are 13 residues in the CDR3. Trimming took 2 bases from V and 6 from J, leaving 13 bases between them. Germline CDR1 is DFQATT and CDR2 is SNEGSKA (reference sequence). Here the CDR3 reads CSARLNDGDGYTF. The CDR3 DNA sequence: TGCAGTGCTAGACTAAACGACGGGGATGGCTACACCTTC.

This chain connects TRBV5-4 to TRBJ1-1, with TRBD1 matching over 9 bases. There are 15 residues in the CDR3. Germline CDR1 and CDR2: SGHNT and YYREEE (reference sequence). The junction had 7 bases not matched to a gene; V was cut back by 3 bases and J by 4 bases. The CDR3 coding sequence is TGTGCCAGCAGCTCTAGGGACAGGGCAAGCACTGAAGCTTTCTTT. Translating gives CASSSRDRASTEAFF.